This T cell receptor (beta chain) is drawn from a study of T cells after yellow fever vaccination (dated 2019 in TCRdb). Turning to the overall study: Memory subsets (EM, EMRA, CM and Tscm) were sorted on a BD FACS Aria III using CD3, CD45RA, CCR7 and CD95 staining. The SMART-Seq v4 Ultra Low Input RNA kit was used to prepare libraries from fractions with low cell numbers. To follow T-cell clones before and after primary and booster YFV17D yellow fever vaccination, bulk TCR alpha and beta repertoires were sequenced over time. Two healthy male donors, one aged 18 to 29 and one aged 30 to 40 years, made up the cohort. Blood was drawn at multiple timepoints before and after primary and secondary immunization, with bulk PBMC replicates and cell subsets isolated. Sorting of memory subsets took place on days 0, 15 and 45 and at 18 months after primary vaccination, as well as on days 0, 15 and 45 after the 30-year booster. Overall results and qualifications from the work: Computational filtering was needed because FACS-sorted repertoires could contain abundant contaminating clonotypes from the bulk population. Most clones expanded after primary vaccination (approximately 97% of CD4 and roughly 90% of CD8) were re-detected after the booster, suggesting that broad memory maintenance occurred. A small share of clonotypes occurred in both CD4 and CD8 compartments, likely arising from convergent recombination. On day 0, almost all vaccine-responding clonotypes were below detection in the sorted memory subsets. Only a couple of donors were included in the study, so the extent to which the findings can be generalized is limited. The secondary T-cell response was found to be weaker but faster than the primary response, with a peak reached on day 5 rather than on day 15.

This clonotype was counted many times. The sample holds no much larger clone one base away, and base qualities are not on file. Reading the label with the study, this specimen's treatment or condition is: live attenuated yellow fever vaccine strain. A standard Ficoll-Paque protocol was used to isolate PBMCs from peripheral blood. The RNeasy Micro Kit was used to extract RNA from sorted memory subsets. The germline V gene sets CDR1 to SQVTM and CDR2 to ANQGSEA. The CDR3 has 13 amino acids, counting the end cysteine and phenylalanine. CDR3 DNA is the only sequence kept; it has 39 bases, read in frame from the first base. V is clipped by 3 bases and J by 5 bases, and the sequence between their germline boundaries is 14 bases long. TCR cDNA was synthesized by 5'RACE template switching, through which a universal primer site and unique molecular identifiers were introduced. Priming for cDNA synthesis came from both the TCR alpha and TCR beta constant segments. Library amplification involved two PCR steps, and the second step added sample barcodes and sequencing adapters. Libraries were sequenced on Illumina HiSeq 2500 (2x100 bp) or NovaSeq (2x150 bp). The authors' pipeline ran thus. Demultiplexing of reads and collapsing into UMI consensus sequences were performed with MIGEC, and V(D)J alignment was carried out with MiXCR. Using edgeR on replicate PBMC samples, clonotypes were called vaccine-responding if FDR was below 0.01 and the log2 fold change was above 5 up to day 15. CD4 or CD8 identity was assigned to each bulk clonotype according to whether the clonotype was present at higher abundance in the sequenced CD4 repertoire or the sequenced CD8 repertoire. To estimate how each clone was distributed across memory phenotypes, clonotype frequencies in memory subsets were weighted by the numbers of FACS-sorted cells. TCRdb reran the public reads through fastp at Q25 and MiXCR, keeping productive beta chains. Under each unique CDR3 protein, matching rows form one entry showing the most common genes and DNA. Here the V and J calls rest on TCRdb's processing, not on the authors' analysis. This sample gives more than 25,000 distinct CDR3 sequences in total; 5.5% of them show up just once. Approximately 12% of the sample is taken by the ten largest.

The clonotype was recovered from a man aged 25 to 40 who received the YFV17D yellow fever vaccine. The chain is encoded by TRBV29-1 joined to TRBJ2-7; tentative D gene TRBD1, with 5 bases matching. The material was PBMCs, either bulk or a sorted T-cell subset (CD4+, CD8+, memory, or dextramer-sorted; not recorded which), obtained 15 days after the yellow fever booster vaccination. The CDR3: CSVESESGHEQYF. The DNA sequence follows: TGCAGCGTTGAGAGCGAATCAGGGCACGAGCAGTACTTC.